This TCR beta chain comes out of a study of a mutant IDH1 vaccine in newly diagnosed glioma. Produced via immunoSEQ multiplex PCR; TCRdb's table is partial and in-frame only. In the table there are around 60,000 clones, approximately 80% of which are singletons. With respect to this clone: Its antigen is still unknown.

Specified time point: week 35, safety follow-up. Vaccination used 300 ug of mutant IDH1 20-mer peptide per dose, with topical imiquimod. There are 15 residues in the CDR3. From germline, CDR1 is LNHDA and CDR2 SQIVND (reference sequence). The ends were cut back, 2 bases at V and 2 bases at J, with 12 bases in the middle. This chain links TRBV19 with TRBJ1-1, with a tentative D call TRBD1 (5 bases). The source material was PBMCs, sampled from a glioma patient whose treatment included an IDH1 peptide vaccine. This receptor was identified in a man in his forties or fifties with glioma. CDR3 amino acids: CASSIQGAYNTEAFF. The CDR3 DNA follows: TGTGCCAGTAGTATACAAGGGGCGTACAACACTGAAGCTTTCTTT.